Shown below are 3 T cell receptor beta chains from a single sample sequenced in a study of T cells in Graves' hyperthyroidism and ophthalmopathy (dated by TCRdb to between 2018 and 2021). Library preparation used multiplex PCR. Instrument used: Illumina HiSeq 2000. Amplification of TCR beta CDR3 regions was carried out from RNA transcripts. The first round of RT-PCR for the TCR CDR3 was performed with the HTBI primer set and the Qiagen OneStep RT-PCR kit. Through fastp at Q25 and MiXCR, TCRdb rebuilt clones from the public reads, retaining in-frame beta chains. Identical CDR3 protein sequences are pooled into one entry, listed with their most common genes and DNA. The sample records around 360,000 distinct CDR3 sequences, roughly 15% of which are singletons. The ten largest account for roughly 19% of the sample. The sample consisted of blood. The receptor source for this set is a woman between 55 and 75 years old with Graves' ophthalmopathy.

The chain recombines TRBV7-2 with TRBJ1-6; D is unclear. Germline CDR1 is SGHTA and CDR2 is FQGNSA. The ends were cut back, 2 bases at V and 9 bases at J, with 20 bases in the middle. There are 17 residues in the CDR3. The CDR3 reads CASSLRAMGLGISPLHF. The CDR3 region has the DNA TGTGCCAGCAGCTTAAGGGCTATGGGATTGGGGATTTCACCCCTCCACTTT.

CDR3 in DNA: TGTGCCAGCAGCTTATATCCAGGCCAGGCCCAGCATTTT. Its protein product is CASSLYPGQAQHF. The V call is TRBV7-6, the J call TRBJ1-5; no firm D call. Germline CDR1 is SGHVS and CDR2 is FNYEAQ. V lost 2 bases to trimming and J lost 11 bases, with 13 bases between them. This CDR3 contains 13 residues.

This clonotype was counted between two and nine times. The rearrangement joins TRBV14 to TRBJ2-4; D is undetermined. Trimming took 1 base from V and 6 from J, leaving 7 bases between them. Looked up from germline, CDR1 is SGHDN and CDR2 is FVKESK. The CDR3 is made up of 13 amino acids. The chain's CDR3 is CASSQGWTNIQYF. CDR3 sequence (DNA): TGTGCCAGCAGCCAAGGGTGGACAAACATTCAGTACTTC.